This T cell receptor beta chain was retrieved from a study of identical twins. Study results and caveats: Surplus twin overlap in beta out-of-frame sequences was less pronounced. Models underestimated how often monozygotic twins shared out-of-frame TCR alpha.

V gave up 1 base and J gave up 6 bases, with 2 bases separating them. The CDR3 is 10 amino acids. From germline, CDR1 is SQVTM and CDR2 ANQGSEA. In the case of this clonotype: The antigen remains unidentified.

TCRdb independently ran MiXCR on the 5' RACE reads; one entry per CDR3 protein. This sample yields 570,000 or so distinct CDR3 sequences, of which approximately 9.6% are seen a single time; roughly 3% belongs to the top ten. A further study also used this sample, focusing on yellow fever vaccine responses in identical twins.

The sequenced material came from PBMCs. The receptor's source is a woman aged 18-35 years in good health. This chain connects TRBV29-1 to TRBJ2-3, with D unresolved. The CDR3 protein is CSVEADTQYF. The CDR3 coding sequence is TGCAGCGTTGAAGCGGATACGCAGTATTTT.